This T cell receptor beta chain is drawn from a study of CD4 T cells in relation to SARS-CoV-2 and coronaviruses. Across the study: TCR beta CDR3s were sequenced after roughly ten-day antigen culture of PBMCs.

TCRdb keeps only in-frame clones here, not all; method: immunoSEQ multiplex PCR. The sample has about 26,000 clones; around 76% are singletons. As concerns this clone: Its antigen is still unknown.

The germline gives CDR1 MNHEY, CDR2 SMNVEV (reference sequence). The V and J ends lost 2 bases and 3 bases, in that order; junction bases with no gene match: 0. This CDR3 is 14 amino acids long. The unexposed donors gave CD4+ T cells in about 2011-2018, prior to COVID-19. Isolation of CD4+ T cells took place after less than 11 days in culture. This chain joins TRBV27 and TRBJ2-7; 11 nucleotides align to TRBD2. This sequence was found in a human donor in good health. Sequencing used CD4+ T cells from PBMCs, cultured in vitro. For the CDR3, the DNA is TGTGCCAGCAGTTTAACTAGCGGGGGCTACGAGCAGTACTTC. It translates to CASSLTSGGYEQYF.